This TCR beta chain was sequenced in a study of technical replicates of blood from a handful of donors. Using immunoSEQ multiplex PCR, the repertoire was profiled, and TCRdb retains in-frame clones only, with some absent. Among about 83,000 clones listed, around 94% were seen once. The CDR3 length is 12 residues. Per germline, CDR1 SQVTM and CDR2 ANQGSEA. Trimming took 7 bases from V and 5 from J; bases not matched to a gene: 8. This chain connects TRBV29-1 to TRBJ2-7; 7 bases are shared with TRBD1. The sample comprised T cells isolated from PBMCs. The receptor was derived from a human donor in good health. The CDR3, as DNA: TGCAGCGCCCGACAGGGTTCCGACGAGCAGTACTTC. Its protein product is CSARQGSDEQYF.